This T cell receptor beta chain originates from a study of control samples from healthy donors and cancer patients. V lost 5 bases and J lost 5; bases outside the gene matches: 10. Germline V gene data show CDR1 as MNHEY and CDR2 as SMNVEV (reference sequence). The CDR3 runs 15 residues. Method: immunoSEQ multiplex PCR; TCRdb's copy keeps in-frame clones and lacks some. The sample includes more than 140,000 clones, 91% of them seen just once. The rearrangement joins TRBV27 to TRBJ1-2; TRBD1 agrees at 8 bases. The TCR comes from a man between 18 and 29 years old in good health. Sequenced sample: blood. CDR3 nucleotides: TGTGCCAGCAGTCCCCGACAGGGGAAGAGGTATGGCTACACCTTC. Translation: CASSPRQGKRYGYTF.